Listed below are T cell receptor beta chains from one sample, sequenced in a study of blood T cell repertoires in COVID-19. Clones were read by immunoSEQ multiplex PCR, and TCRdb kept only the in-frame ones, dropping some. The data contain some 200,000 clones, approximately 83% of them singletons. Input material: peripheral blood. These receptors all stem from a young woman with COVID-19, enrolled during active disease. Each CDR3 is given with its conserved first and last residue. D genes are given only for firm matches. Expanded clones get a size class; other rows say once, few or many, or leave the size out.

DNA: TGTGCCAGCAGTGACAGTGTGGCGGGCACAGATACGCAGTATTTT; CDR3: CASSDSVAGTDTQYF; size: .; V: TRBV6-4; J: TRBJ2-3; D: .
DNA: TGTGCCTTGTATAGCGGCCTCTCCTACAATGAGCAGTTCTTC; CDR3: CALYSGLSYNEQFF; size: once; V: TRBV30; J: TRBJ2-1; D: .
DNA: TGTGCCTCCGCAAAGACAGGCTCAAATCAGCCCCAGCATTTT; CDR3: CASAKTGSNQPQHF; size: .; V: TRBV24-1; J: TRBJ1-5; D: .
DNA: TGTGCCAGCAGTGACCTCGGGGGGGCGAAGGATACGCAGTATTTT; CDR3: CASSDLGGAKDTQYF; size: .; V: TRBV6-1; J: TRBJ2-3; D: TRBD2
DNA: TGTGCCAGCAGTTACTGGGACAGGGGCCGGTATCAGCCCCAGCATTTT; CDR3: CASSYWDRGRYQPQHF; size: .; V: TRBV6-2/TRBV6-3; J: TRBJ1-5; D: TRBD1
DNA: TGTGCCTGGAGTGTTGACCCACGGGGGGAGCAGTACTTC; CDR3: CAWSVDPRGEQYF; size: .; V: TRBV30; J: TRBJ2-7; D: .
DNA: TGTGCCAGCTCACGGCCGGAGCAGAACACTGAAGCTTTCTTT; CDR3: CASSRPEQNTEAFF; size: .; V: TRBV18; J: TRBJ1-1; D: .
DNA: TGTGCCAGCAGCCCAAAAAATCAGCCCCAGCATTTT; CDR3: CASSPKNQPQHF; size: .; V: TRBV28; J: TRBJ1-5; D: .
DNA: TGTGCCAGCAGCGTAGCTCCCAGGACGAACACCGGGGAGCTGTTTTTT; CDR3: CASSVAPRTNTGELFF; size: .; V: TRBV9; J: TRBJ2-2; D: .
DNA: TGTGCCAGCAGTTTAGCGGGAGTTTACGAGCAGTACTTC; CDR3: CASSLAGVYEQYF; size: once; V: TRBV27; J: TRBJ2-7; D: TRBD2
DNA: TGTGCCAGCAGCTCGGCCGGGACAGTGAACTACGAGCAGTACTTC; CDR3: CASSSAGTVNYEQYF; size: .; V: TRBV9; J: TRBJ2-7; D: TRBD1
DNA: TGTGCCAGCAGCTTAGGGGACAGGGGACGAAATTCACCCCTCCACTTT; CDR3: CASSLGDRGRNSPLHF; size: .; V: TRBV7-8; J: TRBJ1-6; D: TRBD1
DNA: TGCGCCAGCAGCTTGGAGGGAGCCTACGAGCAGTACTTC; CDR3: CASSLEGAYEQYF; size: .; V: TRBV5-1; J: TRBJ2-7; D: .
DNA: TGCAGCGTTGAAAAGCGGGAGTACTCAGATACGCAGTATTTT; CDR3: CSVEKREYSDTQYF; size: .; V: TRBV29-1; J: TRBJ2-3; D: TRBD2